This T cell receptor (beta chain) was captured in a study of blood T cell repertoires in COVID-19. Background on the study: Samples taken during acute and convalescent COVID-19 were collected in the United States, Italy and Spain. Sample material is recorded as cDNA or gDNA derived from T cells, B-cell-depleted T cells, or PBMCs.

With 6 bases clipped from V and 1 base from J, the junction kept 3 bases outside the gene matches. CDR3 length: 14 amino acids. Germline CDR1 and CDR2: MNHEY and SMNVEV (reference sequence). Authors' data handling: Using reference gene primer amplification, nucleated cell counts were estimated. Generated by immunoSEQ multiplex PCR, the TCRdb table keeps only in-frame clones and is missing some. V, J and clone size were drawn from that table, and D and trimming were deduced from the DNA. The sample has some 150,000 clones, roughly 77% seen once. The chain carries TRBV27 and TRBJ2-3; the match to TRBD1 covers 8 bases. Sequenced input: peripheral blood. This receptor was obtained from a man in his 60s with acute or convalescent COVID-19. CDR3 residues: CASRVTGGTDTQYF. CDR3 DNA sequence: TGTGCCAGCAGGGTGACAGGGGGCACAGATACGCAGTATTTT.